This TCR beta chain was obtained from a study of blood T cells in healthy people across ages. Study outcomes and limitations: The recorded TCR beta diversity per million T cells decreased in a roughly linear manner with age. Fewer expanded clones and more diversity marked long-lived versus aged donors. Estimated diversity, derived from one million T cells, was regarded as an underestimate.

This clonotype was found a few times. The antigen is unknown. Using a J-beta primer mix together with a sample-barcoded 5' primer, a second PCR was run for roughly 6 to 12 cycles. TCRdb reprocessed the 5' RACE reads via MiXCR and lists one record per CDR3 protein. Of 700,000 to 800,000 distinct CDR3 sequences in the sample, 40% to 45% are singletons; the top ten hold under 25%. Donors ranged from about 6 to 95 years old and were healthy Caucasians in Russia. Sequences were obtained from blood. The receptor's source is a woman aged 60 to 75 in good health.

In nucleotides, the CDR3 is TGTGCCAGCAGCCGCTCAGCGGTCCAAGAGACCCAGTACTTC. Amino acid sequence: CASSRSAVQETQYF. The J gene is TRBJ2-5, the V gene TRBV7-2; perhaps TRBD2 as D (5 bases). Looked up from germline, CDR1 is SGHTA and CDR2 is FQGNSA. The CDR3 sequence is 14 residues long. Trimming took off 5 bases at V and 1 base at J, with 11 bases between the two ends.